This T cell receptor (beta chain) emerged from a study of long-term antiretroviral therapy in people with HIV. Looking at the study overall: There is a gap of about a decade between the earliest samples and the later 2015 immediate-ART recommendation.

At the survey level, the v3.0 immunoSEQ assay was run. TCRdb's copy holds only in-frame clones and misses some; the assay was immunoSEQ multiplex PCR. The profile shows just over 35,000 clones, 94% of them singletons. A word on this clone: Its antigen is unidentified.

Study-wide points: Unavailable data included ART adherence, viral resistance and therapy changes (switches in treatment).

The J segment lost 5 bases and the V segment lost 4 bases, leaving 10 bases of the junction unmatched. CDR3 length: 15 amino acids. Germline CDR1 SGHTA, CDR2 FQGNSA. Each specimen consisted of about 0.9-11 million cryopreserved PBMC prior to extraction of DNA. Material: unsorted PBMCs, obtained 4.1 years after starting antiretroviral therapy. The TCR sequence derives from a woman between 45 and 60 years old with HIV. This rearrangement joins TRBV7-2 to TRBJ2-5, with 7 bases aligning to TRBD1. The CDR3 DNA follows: TGTGCCAGCAGCTACGCAGGGGGTGGGTGGGAGACCCAGTACTTC. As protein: CASSYAGGGWETQYF.